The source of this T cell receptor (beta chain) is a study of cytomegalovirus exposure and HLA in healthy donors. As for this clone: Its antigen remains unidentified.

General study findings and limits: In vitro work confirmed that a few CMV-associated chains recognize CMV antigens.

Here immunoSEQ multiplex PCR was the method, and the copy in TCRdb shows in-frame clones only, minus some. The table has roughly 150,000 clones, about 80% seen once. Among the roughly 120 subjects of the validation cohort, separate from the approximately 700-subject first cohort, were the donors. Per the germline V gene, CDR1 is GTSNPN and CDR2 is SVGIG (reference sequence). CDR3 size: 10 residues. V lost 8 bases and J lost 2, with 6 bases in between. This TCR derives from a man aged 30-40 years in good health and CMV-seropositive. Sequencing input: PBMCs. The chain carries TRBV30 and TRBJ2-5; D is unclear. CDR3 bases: TGTGCCCACGGTCAAGAGACCCAGTACTTC. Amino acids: CAHGQETQYF.